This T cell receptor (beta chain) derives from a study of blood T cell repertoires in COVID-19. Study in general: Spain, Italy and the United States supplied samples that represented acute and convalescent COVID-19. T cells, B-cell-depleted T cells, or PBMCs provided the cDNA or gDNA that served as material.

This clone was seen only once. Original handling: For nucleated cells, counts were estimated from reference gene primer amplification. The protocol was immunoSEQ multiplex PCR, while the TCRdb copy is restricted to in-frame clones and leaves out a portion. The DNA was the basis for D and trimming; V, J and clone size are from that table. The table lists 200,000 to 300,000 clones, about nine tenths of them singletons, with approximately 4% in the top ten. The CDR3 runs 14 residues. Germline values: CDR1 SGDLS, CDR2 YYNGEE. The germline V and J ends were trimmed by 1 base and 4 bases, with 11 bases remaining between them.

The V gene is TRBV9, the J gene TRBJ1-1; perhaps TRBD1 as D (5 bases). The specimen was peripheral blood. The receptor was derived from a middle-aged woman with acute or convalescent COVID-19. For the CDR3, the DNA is TGTGCCAGCAGCGTACAAGGGGATGTCACTGAAGCTTTCTTT. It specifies CASSVQGDVTEAFF.